These 20 T cell receptor beta chains share one sample of origin, sequenced in a study of cytomegalovirus exposure and HLA in healthy donors. PCR was performed using 60 Vbeta and 13 Jbeta primers. Generated by immunoSEQ multiplex PCR, the TCRdb table keeps only in-frame clones and is missing some. The sample lists 170,000 or so clones; approximately 80% were seen once. The source material was PBMCs. Source of these receptors: a young man in good health and CMV-seronegative.

This chain links TRBV6-4 with TRBJ2-1; TRBD2 agrees at 12 bases. This CDR3 has 14 amino acids. With V trimmed by 5 bases and J by 7 bases, 3 bases remained unmatched. CDR1 and CDR2 (germline): MRHNA, SNTAGT. CDR3 DNA sequence: TGTGCCAGCAGTTGGACTAGCGGGAATAATGAGCAGTTCTTC. Translated, it gives CASSWTSGNNEQFF.

The genes are TRBV5-1 and TRBJ2-1, with TRBD1 identical over 8 bases. The V segment lost 4 bases and the J segment 5 bases; nucleotides outside the gene matches: 5. CDR1 and CDR2 (germline): SGHRS, YFSETQ. This CDR3 comprises 14 residues. In DNA, the CDR3 is TGCGCCAGCAGCACCCGGACAGGGCACAATGAGCAGTTCTTC. Residues: CASSTRTGHNEQFF.

The chain links TRBV11-3 to TRBJ2-3, with D uncertain. Trimming shortened V by 5 bases and J by 10 bases, and 13 bases separated the two germline ends. The V gene's germline CDR1 is SGHNT and CDR2 YENEEA. The CDR3 totals 12 residues. The CDR3 DNA follows: TGTGCCAGCAGCATTGGCCCCCAAGCGCAGTATTTT. Amino acids: CASSIGPQAQYF.

This chain links TRBV30 with TRBJ1-1; 7 nucleotides line up with TRBD1. The CDR3 covers 14 residues. The V gene end was trimmed by 8 bases and the J gene end by 2 bases; junction bases not matched to a gene: 11. CDR1 is GTSNPN and CDR2 is SVGIG in the germline V gene (reference sequence). The CDR3 DNA reads TGTGCCAACACCCGGGACAGAGTTAACACTGAAGCTTTCTTT. Amino acid sequence: CANTRDRVNTEAFF.

This clone has just a few counts. The chain links TRBV18 to TRBJ1-1; unclear D gene. From germline, CDR1 is KGHSH and CDR2 LQKENI. The ends were cut back, 6 bases at V and 1 base at J, with 9 bases in the middle. This CDR3 spans 13 amino acids. Here the CDR3 DNA reads TGTGCCAGCTCTGTAGTTGAGAACACTGAAGCTTTCTTT. This sequence encodes CASSVVENTEAFF.

The J gene is TRBJ2-3, the V gene TRBV2, with TRBD2 matching over 9 bases. Germline trimming cut 6 bases from V and 4 bases from J; bases unmatched to any gene: 5. Per germline, CDR1 SNHLY and CDR2 FYNNEI. This CDR3 has 14 amino acids. This CDR3 reads CASSRLAGADTQYF. CDR3 bases: TGTGCCAGCAGCAGGTTAGCGGGAGCAGATACGCAGTATTTT.

V usage is TRBV7-9 and J usage is TRBJ2-7; 9 bases line up with TRBD1. Germline-derived CDR1 and CDR2 are SEHNR and FQNEAQ (reference sequence). The CDR3 runs to 13 residues. V shed 5 bases and J 5 bases; nucleotides not matched to a gene: 4. The CDR3 region is CASSGDRDHEQYF. The CDR3 DNA reads TGTGCCAGCAGCGGGGACAGGGATCACGAGCAGTACTTC.

The genes are TRBV18 and TRBJ1-3, with D possibly matching TRBD1 (6 bases). The CDR3 loop spans 15 amino acids. The ends were cut back, 3 bases at V and 4 bases at J, with 13 bases in the middle. Germline CDR1 reads KGHSH; CDR2 reads LQKENI. The CDR3 coding sequence is TGTGCCAGCTCACCTCTATCAGGGGACGGAAACACCATATATTTT. Its protein is CASSPLSGDGNTIYF.

In this sample, this clone turned up a few times. The V gene is TRBV7-2, the J gene TRBJ1-2, with 8 nucleotides matching TRBD1. This CDR3 is built from 13 residues. J lost 3 bases, V lost 5 bases, and 2 bases had no gene match. Germline assignment: CDR1 SGHTA and CDR2 FQGNSA. CDR3 in amino acids: CASSDRGDYGYTF. The DNA for the CDR3 is TGTGCCAGCAGCGACAGGGGTGACTATGGCTACACCTTC.

V and J are TRBV6-5 and TRBJ2-2; 11 bases match TRBD2. The length of the CDR3 is 16 residues. The trim removed 3 bases at V and 5 bases at J, leaving 5 bases unmatched. The V gene's germline CDR1 is MNHEY and CDR2 SVGAGI. The CDR3 reads CASSYLAGGPTGELFF. For the CDR3, the DNA is TGTGCCAGCAGTTATCTAGCGGGAGGTCCGACCGGGGAGCTGTTTTTT.

The chain couples TRBV14 to TRBJ2-7; 7 bases are shared with TRBD1. V shed 0 bases, J shed 7 bases, and the junction held 9 bases outside the gene matches. CDR3 length: 15 amino acids. CDR1 SGHDN and CDR2 FVKESK come from the germline V gene. The CDR3 DNA sequence: TGTGCCAGCAGCCAAGATTCGAACAGGGGTCGAGAGCAGTACTTC. Amino acids: CASSQDSNRGREQYF.

The V gene is TRBV11-2, the J gene TRBJ1-2, with D possibly TRBD1 on 5 matching bases. CDR3 size: 16 residues. Germline CDR1 and CDR2: SGHAT and FQNNGV. Trimming removed 0 bases from V and 3 bases from J, with 14 bases in between. CDR3 DNA sequence: TGTGCCAGCAGCTTAGATGACAGCATAGAATACTATGGCTACACCTTC. Its protein is CASSLDDSIEYYGYTF.

This clone was picked up a small number of times. The chain links TRBV7-9 to TRBJ1-4, with 7 nucleotides matching TRBD1. The junction had 7 bases not matched to a gene; V was cut back by 6 bases and J by 3 bases. CDR1 is SEHNR and CDR2 is FQNEAQ in the germline V gene (reference sequence). The CDR3 totals 15 residues. The CDR3 DNA reads TGTGCCAGCAGTAACCGGGACAGCGCTAATGAAAAACTGTTTTTT. Its translation is CASSNRDSANEKLFF.

The V and J genes are TRBV2 and TRBJ2-5; 9 bases agree with TRBD1. The J call could be wrong; TRBJ2-7 is a better fit for the DNA end. Germline-derived CDR1 and CDR2 are SNHLY and FYNNEI. CDR3 length: 15 residues. CDR3 nucleotides: TGTGCCAGCTGCACCGGGACAGGGTCGTTCGGCGAGCAGTACTTC. It yields the protein CASCTGTGSFGEQYF.

The table lists this clone with a few counts. V usage is TRBV11-2 and J usage is TRBJ2-3; TRBD1 might be the D (6 bases). Germline lookup yields CDR1 SGHAT and CDR2 FQNNGV. The CDR3 sequence is 18 residues long. Trimming removed 5 bases at V and 5 bases at J, with 26 bases between. The DNA for the CDR3 is TGTGCCAGCAGCCCAGGGGCAGTCTGGGCACGGTCTCAAGATACGCAGTATTTT. Translation: CASSPGAVWARSQDTQYF. The entire variable domain, with the rest obtained from reference TRBV11-2 and TRBJ2-3, is as follows: EAGVAQSPRYKIIEKRQSVAFWCNPISGHATLYWYQQILGQGPKLLIQFQNNGVVDDSQLPKDRFSAERLKGVDSTLKIQPAKLEDSAVYLCASSPGAVWARSQDTQYFGPGTRLTVL.

V usage is TRBV5-4 and J usage is TRBJ2-7, with TRBD1 as a possible D gene (6 bases). Germline CDR1 SGHNT, CDR2 YYREEE (reference sequence). There are 14 residues in the CDR3. Trimming cost V 4 bases and J 5 bases, with 16 bases left between them. Here the CDR3 DNA reads TGTGCCAGCAGCGATTCACAGGGCTGGAACGAGCAGTACTTC. Its protein product is CASSDSQGWNEQYF.

The V gene is TRBV11-2, the J gene TRBJ2-7, with TRBD2 matching over 13 bases. The junction had 6 bases not matched to a gene; V was cut back by 7 bases and J by 3 bases. This CDR3 comprises 15 residues. Per the germline V gene, CDR1 is SGHAT and CDR2 is FQNNGV. This CDR3 is CASTRLAGGHYEQYF. The CDR3 DNA follows: TGTGCCAGCACTCGACTAGCGGGGGGACACTACGAGCAGTACTTC.

This chain links TRBV6-5 with TRBJ2-7; the D is unclear. Per the germline V gene, CDR1 is MNHEY and CDR2 is SVGAGI. CDR3 length: 13 amino acids. Trimming took off 4 bases at V and 2 bases at J, with 9 bases between the two ends. CDR3 nucleotide sequence: TGTGCCAGCAGTTCTAGATCTACCTACGAGCAGTACTTC. This gives the protein CASSSRSTYEQYF.

This chain joins TRBV27 and TRBJ2-2; 10 positions agree with TRBD2. The germline gives CDR1 MNHEY, CDR2 SMNVEV (reference sequence). This CDR3 comprises 15 residues. The V and J ends lost 5 bases and 6 bases, in that order; junction bases with no gene match: 6. The CDR3 loop reads CASSPPGLASGELFF. The CDR3 region has the DNA TGTGCCAGCAGTCCCCCGGGACTAGCGTCCGGGGAGCTGTTTTTT.

This sequence joins TRBV30 and TRBJ1-2; D is possibly TRBD1 (6 bases). The germline V gene encodes CDR1 GTSNPN and CDR2 SVGIG (reference sequence). This CDR3 has 14 amino acids. The V and J ends lost 2 bases and 7 bases respectively, with 17 bases between them. In nucleotides, the CDR3 is TGTGCCTGGAGTCCGGAACAGGGTACGCGTGGCTACACCTTC. Translated: CAWSPEQGTRGYTF.